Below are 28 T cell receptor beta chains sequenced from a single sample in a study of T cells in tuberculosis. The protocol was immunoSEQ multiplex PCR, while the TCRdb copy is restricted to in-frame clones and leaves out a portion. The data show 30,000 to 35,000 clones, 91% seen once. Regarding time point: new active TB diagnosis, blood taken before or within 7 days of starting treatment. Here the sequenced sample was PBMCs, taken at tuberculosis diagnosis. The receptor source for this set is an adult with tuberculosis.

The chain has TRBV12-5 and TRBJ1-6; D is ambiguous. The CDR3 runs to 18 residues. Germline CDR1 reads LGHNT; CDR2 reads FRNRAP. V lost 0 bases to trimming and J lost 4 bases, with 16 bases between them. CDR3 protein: CASGLVLGFSSYNSPLHF. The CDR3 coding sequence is TGTGCTAGTGGTTTGGTACTAGGATTTTCCTCGTATAATTCACCCCTCCACTTT.

The CDR3 is CASSDLGQGWETQYF. For the CDR3, the DNA is TGCGCCAGCAGCGACTTGGGGCAGGGATGGGAGACCCAGTACTTC. This sequence joins TRBV5-1 and TRBJ2-5, with a weak D call TRBD1 (5 bases). The germline gives CDR1 SGHRS, CDR2 YFSETQ. This CDR3 has 15 residues. Deletions cut 4 bases from V and 5 bases from J, with 18 bases between.

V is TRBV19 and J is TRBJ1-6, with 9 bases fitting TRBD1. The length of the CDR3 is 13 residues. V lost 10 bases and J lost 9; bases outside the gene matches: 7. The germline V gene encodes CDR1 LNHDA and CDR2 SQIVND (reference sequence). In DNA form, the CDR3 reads TGTGCCACCGCGGGACAGGGTGTTTCACCCCTCCACTTT. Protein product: CATAGQGVSPLHF.

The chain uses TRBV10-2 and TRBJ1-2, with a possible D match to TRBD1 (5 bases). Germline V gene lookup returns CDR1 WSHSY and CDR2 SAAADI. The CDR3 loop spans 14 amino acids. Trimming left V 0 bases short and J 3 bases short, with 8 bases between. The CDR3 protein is CASSESTVYYGYTF. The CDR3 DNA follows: TGCGCCAGCAGTGAGTCGACAGTCTACTATGGCTACACCTTC.

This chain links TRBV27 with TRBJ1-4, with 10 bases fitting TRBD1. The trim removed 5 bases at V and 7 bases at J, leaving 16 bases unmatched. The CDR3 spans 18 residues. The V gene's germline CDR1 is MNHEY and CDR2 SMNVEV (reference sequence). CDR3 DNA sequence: TGTGCCAGCAGTCCATATGGACAGGGGGTAGGGGGCTCTGAAAAACTGTTTTTT. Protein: CASSPYGQGVGGSEKLFF.

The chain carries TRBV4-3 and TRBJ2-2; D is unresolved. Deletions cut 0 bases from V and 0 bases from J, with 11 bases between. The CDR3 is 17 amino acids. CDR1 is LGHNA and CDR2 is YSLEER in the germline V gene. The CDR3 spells CASSQDKRETNTGELFF. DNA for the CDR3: TGCGCCAGCAGCCAAGATAAAAGAGAGACGAACACCGGGGAGCTGTTTTTT.

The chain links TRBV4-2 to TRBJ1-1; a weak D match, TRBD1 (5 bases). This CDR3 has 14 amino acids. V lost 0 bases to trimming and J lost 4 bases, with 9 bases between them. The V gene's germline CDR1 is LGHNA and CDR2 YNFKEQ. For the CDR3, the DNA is TGTGCCAGCAGCCAAGAGGCCGGGGGCACTGAAGCTTTCTTT. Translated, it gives CASSQEAGGTEAFF.

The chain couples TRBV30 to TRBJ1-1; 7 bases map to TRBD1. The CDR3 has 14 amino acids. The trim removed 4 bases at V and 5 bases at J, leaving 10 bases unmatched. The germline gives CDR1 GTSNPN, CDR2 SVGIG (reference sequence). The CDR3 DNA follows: TGTGCCTGGATTAAACAGGGGTGGTGGACTGAAGCTTTCTTT. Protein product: CAWIKQGWWTEAFF.

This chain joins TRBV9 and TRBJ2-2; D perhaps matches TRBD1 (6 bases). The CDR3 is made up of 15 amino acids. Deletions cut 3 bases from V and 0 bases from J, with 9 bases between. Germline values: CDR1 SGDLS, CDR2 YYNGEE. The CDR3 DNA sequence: TGTGCCAGCAGCGCCCGGGACACGAACACCGGGGAGCTGTTTTTT. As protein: CASSARDTNTGELFF.

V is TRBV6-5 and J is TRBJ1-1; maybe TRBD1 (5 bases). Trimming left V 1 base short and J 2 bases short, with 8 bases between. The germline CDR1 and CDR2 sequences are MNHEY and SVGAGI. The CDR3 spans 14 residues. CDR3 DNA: TGTGCCAGCAGTTACTTCAGGGATAACACTGAAGCTTTCTTT. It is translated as CASSYFRDNTEAFF.

The CDR3 loop reads CASSRDRGNTEAFF. The CDR3 coding sequence is TGCGCCAGCAGCCGAGACAGGGGGAACACTGAAGCTTTCTTT. This chain connects TRBV4-3 to TRBJ1-1; 8 bases fit TRBD1. This CDR3 has 14 residues. In germline, CDR1 is LGHNA, CDR2 YSLEER. Losses at the gene ends were 4 bases for V and 1 base for J; bases not matched to a gene: 2.

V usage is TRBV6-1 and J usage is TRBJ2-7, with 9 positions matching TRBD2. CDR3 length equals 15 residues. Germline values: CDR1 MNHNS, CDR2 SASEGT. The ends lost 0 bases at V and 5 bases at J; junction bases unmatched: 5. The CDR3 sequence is CASSEASGGYDEQYV. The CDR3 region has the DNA TGTGCCAGCAGTGAAGCTAGCGGGGGCTACGACGAGCAGTACGTC.

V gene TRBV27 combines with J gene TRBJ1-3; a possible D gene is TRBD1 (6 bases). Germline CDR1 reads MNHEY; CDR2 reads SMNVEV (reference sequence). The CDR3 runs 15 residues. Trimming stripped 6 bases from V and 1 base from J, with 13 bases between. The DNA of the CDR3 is TGTGCCAGCAGGGGGGCGAGGGCGTCTGGAAACACCATATATTTT. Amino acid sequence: CASRGARASGNTIYF.

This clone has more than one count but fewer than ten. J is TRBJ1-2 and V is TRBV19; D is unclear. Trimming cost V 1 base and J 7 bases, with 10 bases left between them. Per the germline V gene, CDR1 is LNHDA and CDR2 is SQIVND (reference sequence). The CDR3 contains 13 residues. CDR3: CASSIGAATGYTF. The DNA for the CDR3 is TGTGCCAGTAGTATAGGGGCCGCCACTGGCTACACCTTC.

The CDR3 region has the DNA TGTGCCTGGAGTGTAGGTTGGTTGACTAGCGGGGGGACAGATACGCAGTATTTT. This encodes CAWSVGWLTSGGTDTQYF. The rearrangement links TRBV30 to TRBJ2-3; TRBD2 matches at 13 bases. J gave up 3 bases and V 0 bases, and 9 bases lay outside the gene matches. The length of the CDR3 is 18 residues. Germline CDR1 is GTSNPN and CDR2 is SVGIG (reference sequence).

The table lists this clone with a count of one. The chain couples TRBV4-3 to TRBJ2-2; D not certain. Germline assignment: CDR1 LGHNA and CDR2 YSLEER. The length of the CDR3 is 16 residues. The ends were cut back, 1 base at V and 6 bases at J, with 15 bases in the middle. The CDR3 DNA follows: TGCGCCAGCAGCCAAGCTGCTTACTCGTACTCCGGGGAGCTGTTTTTT. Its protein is CASSQAAYSYSGELFF.

CDR3 nucleotide sequence: TGTGCCAGCAGTTTAGGTCAGGGTTTCTACGAGCAGTACTTC. As protein: CASSLGQGFYEQYF. V and J are TRBV27 and TRBJ2-7; D may be TRBD1 (5 bases). The CDR3 runs to 14 residues. Germline V gene sequence: CDR1 MNHEY, CDR2 SMNVEV (reference sequence). V was shortened by 2 bases and J by 3 bases, with 11 bases between the two germline ends.

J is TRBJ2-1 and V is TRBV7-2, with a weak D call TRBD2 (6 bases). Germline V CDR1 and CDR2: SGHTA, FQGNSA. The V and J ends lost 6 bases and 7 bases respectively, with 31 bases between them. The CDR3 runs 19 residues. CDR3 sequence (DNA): TGTGCCAGCAGTGCTACCGCAGGGCTTAGGGTGCGGGGCGGAAATGAGCAGTTCTTC. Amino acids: CASSATAGLRVRGGNEQFF.

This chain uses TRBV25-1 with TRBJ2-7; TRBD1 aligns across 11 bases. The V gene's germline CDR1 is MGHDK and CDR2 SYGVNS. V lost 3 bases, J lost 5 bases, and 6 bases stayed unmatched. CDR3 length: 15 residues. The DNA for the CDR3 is TGTGCCAGCAGTGACCGGGACAGGGGGTTCGACGAGCAGTACGTC. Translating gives CASSDRDRGFDEQYV.

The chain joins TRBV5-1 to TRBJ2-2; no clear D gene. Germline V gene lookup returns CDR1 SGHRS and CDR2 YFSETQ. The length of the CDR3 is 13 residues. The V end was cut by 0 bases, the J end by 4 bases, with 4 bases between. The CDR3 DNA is TGCGCCAGCAGCTTGGGAGCCACCGGGGAGCTGTTTTTT. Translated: CASSLGATGELFF.

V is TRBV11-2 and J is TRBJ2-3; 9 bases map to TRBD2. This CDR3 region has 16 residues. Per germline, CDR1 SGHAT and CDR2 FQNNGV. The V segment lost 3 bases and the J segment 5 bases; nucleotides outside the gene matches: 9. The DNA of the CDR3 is TGTGCCAGCAGCTTGGTAGCGGGGGCCATGGGAGATACGCAGTATTTT. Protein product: CASSLVAGAMGDTQYF.

The CDR3 coding sequence is TGCGCCAGCAGTGAACCCAGGGACTACACAGATACGCAGTATTTT. It codes for CASSEPRDYTDTQYF. The J gene is TRBJ2-3, the V gene TRBV10-2; 7 bases fit TRBD2. Germline trimming cut 3 bases from V and 2 bases from J; bases unmatched to any gene: 5. CDR1 and CDR2 (germline): WSHSY, SAAADI. The CDR3 covers 15 residues.

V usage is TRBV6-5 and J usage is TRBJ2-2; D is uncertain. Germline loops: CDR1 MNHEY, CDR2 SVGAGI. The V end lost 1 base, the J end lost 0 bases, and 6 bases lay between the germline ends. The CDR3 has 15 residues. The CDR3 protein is CASSYLTSNTGELFF. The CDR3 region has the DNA TGTGCCAGCAGTTACTTGACTTCGAACACCGGGGAGCTGTTTTTT.

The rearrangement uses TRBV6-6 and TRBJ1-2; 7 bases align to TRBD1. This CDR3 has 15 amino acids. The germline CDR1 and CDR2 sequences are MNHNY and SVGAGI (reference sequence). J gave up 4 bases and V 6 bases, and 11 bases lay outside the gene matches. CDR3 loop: CASRETGNESYGYTF. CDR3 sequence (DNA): TGTGCCAGCAGAGAGACAGGGAATGAAAGCTATGGCTACACCTTC.

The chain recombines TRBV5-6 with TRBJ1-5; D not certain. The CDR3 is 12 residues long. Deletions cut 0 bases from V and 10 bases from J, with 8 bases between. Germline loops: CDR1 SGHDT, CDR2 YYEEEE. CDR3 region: CASSLGAGPQHF. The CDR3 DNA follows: TGTGCCAGCAGCTTGGGGGCGGGTCCCCAGCATTTT.

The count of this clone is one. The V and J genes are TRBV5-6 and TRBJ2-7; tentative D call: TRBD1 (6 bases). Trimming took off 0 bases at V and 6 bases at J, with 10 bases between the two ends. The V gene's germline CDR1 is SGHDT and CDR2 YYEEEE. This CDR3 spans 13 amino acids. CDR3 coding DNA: TGTGCCAGCAGCTTGGTTTGGGACATCGAGCAGTACGTC. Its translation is CASSLVWDIEQYV.

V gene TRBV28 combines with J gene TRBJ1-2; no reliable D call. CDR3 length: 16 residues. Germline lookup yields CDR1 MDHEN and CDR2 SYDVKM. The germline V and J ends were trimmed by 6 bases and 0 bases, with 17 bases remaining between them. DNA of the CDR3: TGTGCCAGCAGCCTCCAGGTCAGGAATCCTAACTATGGCTACACCTTC. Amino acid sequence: CASSLQVRNPNYGYTF.

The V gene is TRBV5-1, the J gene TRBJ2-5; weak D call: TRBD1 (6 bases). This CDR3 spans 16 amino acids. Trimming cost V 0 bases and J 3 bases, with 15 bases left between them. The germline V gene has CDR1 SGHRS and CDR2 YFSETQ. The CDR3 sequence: CASSLERGRGKETQYF. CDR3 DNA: TGCGCCAGCAGCTTGGAAAGGGGCAGGGGAAAAGAGACCCAGTACTTC.